This T cell receptor (beta chain) was found in a study of blood T cell repertoires in COVID-19. CDR3 length: 13 amino acids. CDR1 and CDR2 from the germline V gene are LNHDA and SQIVND (reference sequence). V lost 10 bases and J lost 9; bases outside the gene matches: 4. The data were produced by immunoSEQ multiplex PCR, yet TCRdb's version contains in-frame clones alone and is incomplete. Of over 150,000 clones in the sample, approximately 80% were seen once. The clonotype comes from a woman in her forties with COVID-19, enrolled during active disease. This chain uses TRBV19 with TRBJ2-1; the match to TRBD2 covers 15 bases. Sequenced input: peripheral blood. CDR3 DNA: TGTGCCACGGGACTAGCGGGAGGCCCTGAGCAGTTCTTC. Amino acids: CATGLAGGPEQFF. Full variable domain (outside the CDR3, taken from reference TRBV19 and TRBJ2-1): DGGITQSPKYLFRKEGQNVTLSCEQNLNHDAMYWYRQDPGQGLRLIYYSQIVNDFQKGDIAEGYSVSREKKESFPLTVTSAQKNPTAFYLCATGLAGGPEQFFGPGTRLTVL.